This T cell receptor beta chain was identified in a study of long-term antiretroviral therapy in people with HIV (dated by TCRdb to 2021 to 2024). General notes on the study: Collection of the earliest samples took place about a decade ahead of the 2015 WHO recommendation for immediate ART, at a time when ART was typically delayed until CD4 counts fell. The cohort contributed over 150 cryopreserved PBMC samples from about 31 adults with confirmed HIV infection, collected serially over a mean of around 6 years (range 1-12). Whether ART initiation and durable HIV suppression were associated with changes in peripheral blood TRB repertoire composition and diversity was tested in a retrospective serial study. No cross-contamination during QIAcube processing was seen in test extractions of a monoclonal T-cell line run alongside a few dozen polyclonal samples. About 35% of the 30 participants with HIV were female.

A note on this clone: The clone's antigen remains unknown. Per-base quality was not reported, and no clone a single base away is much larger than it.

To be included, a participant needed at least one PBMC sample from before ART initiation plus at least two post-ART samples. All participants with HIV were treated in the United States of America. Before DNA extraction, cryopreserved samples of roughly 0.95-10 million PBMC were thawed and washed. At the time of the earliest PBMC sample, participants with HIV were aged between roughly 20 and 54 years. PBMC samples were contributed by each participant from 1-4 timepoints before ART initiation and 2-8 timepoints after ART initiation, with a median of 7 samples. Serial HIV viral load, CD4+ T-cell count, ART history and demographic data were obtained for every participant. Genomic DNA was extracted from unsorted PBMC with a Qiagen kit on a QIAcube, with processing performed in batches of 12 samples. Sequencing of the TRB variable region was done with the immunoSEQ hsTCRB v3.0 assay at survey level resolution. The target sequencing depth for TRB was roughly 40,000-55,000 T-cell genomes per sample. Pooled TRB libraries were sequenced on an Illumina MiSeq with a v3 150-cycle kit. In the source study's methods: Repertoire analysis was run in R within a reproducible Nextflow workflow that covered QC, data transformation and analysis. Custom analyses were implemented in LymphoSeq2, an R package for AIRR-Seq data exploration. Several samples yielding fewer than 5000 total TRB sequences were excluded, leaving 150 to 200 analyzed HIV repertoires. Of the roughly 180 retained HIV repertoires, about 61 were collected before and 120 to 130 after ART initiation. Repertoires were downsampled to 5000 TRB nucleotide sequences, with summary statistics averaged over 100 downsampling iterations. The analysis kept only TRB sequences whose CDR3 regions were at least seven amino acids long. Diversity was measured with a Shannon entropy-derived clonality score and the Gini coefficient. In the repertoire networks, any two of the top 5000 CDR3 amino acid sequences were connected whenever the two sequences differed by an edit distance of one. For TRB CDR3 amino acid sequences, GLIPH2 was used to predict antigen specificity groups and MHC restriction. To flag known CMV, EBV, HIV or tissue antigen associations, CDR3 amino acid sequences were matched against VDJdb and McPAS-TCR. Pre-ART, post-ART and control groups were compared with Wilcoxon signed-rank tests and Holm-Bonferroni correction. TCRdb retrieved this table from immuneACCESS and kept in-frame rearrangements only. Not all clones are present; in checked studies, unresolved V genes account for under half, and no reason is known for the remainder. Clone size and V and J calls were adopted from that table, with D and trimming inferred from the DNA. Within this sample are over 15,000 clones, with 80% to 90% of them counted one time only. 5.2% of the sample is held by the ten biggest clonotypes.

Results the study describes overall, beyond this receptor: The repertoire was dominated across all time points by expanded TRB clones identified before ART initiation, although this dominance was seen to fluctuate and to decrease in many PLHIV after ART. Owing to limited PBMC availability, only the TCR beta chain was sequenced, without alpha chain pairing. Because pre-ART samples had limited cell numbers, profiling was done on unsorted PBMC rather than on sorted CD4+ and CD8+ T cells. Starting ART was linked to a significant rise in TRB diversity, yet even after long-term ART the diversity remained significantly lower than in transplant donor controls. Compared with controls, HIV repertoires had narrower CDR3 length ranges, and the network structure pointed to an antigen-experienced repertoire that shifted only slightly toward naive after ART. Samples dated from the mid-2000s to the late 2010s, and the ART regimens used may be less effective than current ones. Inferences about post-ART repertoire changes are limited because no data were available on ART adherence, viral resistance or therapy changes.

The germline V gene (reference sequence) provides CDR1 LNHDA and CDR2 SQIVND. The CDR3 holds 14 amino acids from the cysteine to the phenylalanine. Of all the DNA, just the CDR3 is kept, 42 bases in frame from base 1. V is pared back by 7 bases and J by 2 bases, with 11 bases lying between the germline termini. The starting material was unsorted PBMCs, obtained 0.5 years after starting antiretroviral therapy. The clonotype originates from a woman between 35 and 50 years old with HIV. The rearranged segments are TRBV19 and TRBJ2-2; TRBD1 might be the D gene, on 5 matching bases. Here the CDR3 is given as CASTLRGNTGELFF. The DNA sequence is TGTGCCAGTACCCTAAGGGGAAACACCGGGGAGCTGTTTTTT.